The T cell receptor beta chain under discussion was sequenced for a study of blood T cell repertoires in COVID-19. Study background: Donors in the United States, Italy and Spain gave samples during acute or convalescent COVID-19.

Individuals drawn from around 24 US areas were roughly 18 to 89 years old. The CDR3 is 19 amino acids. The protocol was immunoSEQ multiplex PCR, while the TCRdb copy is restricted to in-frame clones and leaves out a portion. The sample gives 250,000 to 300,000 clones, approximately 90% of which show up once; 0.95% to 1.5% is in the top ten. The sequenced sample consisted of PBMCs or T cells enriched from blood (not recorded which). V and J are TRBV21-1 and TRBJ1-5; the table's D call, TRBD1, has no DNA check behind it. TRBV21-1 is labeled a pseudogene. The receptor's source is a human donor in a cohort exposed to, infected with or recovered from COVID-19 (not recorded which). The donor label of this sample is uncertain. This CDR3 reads CASSKGRMTGRHSNQPQHF. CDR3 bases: TGTGCCAGCAGCAAAGGCCGCATGACAGGGAGGCATAGCAATCAGCCCCAGCATTTT.